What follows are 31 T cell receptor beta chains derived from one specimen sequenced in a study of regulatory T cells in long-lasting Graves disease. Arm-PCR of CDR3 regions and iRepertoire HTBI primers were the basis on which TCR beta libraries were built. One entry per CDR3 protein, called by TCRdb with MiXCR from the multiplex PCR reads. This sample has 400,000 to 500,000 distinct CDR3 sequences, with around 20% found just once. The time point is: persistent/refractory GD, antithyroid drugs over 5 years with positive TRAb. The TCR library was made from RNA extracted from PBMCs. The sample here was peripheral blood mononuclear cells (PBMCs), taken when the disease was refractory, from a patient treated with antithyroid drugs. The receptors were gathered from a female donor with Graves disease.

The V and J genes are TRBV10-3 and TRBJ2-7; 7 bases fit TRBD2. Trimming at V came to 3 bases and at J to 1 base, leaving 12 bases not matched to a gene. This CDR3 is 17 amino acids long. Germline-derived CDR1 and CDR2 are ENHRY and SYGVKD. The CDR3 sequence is CAISDPGLSSGSYEQYF. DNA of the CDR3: TGTGCCATCAGTGACCCGGGATTGTCTAGCGGTTCCTACGAGCAGTACTTC.

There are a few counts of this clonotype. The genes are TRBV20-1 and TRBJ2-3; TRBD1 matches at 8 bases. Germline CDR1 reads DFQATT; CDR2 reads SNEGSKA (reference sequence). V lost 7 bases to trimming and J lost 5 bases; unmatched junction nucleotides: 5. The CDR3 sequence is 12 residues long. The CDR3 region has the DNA TGCAGTGTTCAGACAGGGGAAGATACGCAGTATTTT. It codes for CSVQTGEDTQYF.

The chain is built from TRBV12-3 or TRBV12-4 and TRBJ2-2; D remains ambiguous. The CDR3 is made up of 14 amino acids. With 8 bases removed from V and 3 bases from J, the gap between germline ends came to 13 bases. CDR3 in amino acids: CASRPRVDTGELFF. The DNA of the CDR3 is TGTGCCAGCCGGCCTCGGGTGGACACCGGGGAGCTGTTTTTT.

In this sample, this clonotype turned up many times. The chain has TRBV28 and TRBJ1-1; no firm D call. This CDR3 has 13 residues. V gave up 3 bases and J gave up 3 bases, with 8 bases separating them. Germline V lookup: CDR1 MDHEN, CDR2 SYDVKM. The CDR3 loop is CASSFPRDTEAFF. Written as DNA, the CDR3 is TGTGCCAGCAGTTTTCCCAGAGACACTGAAGCTTTCTTT.

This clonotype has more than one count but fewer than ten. In DNA, the CDR3 is TGTGCCAGTAGGTGGACATACGTCGCCACTGAAGCTTTCTTT. Translated, it gives CASRWTYVATEAFF. J is TRBJ1-1 and V is TRBV19; weak D call: TRBD1 (5 bases). The ends were cut back, 6 bases at V and 4 bases at J, with 15 bases in the middle. The germline V gene has CDR1 LNHDA and CDR2 SQIVND (reference sequence). CDR3 length: 14 amino acids. Looking up the rest from reference TRBV19 and TRBJ1-1 gives the full variable domain: DGGITQSPKYLFRKEGQNVTLSCEQNLNHDAMYWYRQDPGQGLRLIYYSQIVNDFQKGDIAEGYSVSREKKESFPLTVTSAQKNPTAFYLCASRWTYVATEAFFGQGTRLTVV.

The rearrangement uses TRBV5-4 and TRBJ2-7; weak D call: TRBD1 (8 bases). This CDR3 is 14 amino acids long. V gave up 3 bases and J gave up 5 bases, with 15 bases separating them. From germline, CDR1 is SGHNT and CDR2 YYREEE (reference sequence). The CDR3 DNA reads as TGTGCCAGCAGCTCACAGGGGGGGGGGAACGAGCAGTACTTC. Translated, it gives CASSSQGGGNEQYF. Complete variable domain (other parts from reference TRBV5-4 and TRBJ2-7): ETGVTQSPTHLIKTRGQQVTLRCSSQSGHNTVSWYQQALGQGPQFIFQYYREEENGRGNFPPRFSGLQFPNYSSELNVNALELDDSALYLCASSSQGGGNEQYFGPGTRLTVT.

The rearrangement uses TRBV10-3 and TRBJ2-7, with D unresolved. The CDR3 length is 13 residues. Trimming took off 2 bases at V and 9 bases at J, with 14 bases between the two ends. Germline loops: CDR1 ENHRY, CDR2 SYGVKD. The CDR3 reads CAISEQQAGVQYF. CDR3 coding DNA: TGTGCCATCAGTGAGCAGCAGGCCGGAGTGCAGTACTTC.

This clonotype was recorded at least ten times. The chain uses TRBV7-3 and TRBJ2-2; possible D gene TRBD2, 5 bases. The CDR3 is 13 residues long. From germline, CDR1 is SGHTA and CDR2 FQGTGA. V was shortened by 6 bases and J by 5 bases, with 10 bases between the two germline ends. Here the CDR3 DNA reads TGTGCCAGCAGTTCGGGGAGTACCGGGGAGCTGTTTTTT. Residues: CASSSGSTGELFF.

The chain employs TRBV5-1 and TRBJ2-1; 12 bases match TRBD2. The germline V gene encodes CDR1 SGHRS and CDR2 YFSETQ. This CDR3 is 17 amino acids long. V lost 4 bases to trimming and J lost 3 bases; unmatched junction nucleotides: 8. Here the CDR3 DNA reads TGCGCCAGCAGCAAAGGACTAGCGGGGCTTAACTACAATGAGCAGTTCTTC. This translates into CASSKGLAGLNYNEQFF.

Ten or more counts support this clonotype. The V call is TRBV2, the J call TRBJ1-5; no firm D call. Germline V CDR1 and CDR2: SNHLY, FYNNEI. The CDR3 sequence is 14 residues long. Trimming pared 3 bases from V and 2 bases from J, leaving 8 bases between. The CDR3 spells CASSDALGNQPQHF. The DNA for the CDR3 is TGTGCCAGCAGTGACGCCCTTGGCAATCAGCCCCAGCATTTT. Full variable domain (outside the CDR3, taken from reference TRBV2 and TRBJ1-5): EPEVTQTPSHQVTQMGQEVILRCVPISNHLYFYWYRQILGQKVEFLVSFYNNEISEKSEIFDDQFSVERPDGSNFTLKIRSTKLEDSAMYFCASSDALGNQPQHFGDGTRLSIL.

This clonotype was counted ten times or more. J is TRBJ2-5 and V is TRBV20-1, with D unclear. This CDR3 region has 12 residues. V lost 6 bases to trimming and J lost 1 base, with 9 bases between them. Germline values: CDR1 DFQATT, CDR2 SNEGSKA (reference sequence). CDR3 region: CSAIEVQETQYF. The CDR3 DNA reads TGCAGTGCCATAGAGGTCCAAGAGACCCAGTACTTC.

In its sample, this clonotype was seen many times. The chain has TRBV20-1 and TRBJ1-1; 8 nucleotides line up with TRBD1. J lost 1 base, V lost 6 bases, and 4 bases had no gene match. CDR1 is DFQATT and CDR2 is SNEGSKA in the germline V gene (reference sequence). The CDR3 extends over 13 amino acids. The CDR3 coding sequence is TGCAGTGCATGGGGACAGGCGAACACTGAAGCTTTCTTT. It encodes CSAWGQANTEAFF.

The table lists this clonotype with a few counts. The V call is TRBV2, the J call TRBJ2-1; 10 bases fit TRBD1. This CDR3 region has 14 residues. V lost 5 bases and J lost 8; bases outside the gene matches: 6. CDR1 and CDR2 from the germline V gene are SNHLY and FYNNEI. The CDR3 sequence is CASSPGQGLDEQFF. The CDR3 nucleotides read TGTGCCAGCAGTCCGGGACAGGGGTTGGATGAGCAGTTCTTC.

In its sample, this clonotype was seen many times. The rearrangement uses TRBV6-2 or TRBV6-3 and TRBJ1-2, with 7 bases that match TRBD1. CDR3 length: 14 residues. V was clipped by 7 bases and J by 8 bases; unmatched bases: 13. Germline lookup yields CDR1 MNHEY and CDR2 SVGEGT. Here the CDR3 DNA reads TGTGCCAGCAACCTACAGGGGTCGCGTCGAGGCTACACCTTC. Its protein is CASNLQGSRRGYTF.

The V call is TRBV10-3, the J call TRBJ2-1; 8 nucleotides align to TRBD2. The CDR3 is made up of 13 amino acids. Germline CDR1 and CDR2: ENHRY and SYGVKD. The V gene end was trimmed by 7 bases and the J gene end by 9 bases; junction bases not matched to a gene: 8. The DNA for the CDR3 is TGTGCCATCAATGAAGCGGGAGCAACTGAGCAGTTCTTC. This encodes CAINEAGATEQFF.

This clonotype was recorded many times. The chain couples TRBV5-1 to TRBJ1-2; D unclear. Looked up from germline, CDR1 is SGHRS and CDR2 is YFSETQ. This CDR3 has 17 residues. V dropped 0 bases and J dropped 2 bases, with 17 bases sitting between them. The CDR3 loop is CASSLVALISPNYGYTF. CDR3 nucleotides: TGCGCCAGCAGCTTGGTTGCGCTGATTTCGCCCAACTATGGCTACACCTTC.

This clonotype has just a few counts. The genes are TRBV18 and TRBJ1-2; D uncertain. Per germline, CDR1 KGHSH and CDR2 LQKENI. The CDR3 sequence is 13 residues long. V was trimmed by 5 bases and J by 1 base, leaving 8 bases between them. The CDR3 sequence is CASSTSLNYGYTF. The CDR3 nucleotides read TGTGCCAGCTCAACTTCCCTTAACTATGGCTACACCTTC.

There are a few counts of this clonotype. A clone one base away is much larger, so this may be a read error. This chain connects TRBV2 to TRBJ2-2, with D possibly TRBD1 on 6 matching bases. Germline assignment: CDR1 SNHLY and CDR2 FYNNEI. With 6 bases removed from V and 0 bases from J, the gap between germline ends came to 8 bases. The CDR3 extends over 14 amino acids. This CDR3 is CASRWDTNTGELFF. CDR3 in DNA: TGTGCCAGCAGATGGGACACGAACACCGGGGAGCTGTTTTTT.

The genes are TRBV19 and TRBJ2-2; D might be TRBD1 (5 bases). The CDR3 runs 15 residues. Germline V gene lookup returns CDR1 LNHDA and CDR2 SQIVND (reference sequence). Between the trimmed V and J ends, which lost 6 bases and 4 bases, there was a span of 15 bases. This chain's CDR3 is CASRLGQGGTGELFF. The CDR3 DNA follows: TGTGCCAGTAGATTAGGGCAGGGCGGCACCGGGGAGCTGTTTTTT.

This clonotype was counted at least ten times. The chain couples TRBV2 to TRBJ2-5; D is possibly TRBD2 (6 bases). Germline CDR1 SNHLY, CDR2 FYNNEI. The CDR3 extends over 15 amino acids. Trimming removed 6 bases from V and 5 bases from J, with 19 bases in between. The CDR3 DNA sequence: TGTGCCAGCAGGTCTTCGGGAGCCGCGGGGGAGACCCAGTACTTC. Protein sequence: CASRSSGAAGETQYF.

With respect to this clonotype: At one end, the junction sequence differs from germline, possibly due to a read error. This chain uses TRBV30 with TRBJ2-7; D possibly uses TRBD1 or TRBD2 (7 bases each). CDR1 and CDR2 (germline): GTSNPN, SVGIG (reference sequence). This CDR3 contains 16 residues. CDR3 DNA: TGTACCTGGAGCAACCCCCAATCAGGGGGGGCCTACGAGCAGTACTTC. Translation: CTWSNPQSGGAYEQYF.

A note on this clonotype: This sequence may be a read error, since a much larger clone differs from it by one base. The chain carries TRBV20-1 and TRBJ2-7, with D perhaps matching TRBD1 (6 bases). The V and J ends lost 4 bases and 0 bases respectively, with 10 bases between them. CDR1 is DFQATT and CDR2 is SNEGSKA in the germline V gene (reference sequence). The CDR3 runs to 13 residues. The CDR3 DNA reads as TGCAGTGCTATAGACAGGAGCTCCTACGAGCAGTACTTC. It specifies CSAIDRSSYEQYF.

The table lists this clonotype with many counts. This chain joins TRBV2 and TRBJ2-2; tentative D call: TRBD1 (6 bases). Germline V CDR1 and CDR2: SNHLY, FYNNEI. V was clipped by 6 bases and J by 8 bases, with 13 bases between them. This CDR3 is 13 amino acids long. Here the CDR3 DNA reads TGTGCCAGCAGGGCAGGGGCTACTGGGGAGCTGTTTTTT. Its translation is CASRAGATGELFF. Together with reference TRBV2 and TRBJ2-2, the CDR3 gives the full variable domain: EPEVTQTPSHQVTQMGQEVILRCVPISNHLYFYWYRQILGQKVEFLVSFYNNEISEKSEIFDDQFSVERPDGSNFTLKIRSTKLEDSAMYFCASRAGATGELFFGEGSRLTVL.

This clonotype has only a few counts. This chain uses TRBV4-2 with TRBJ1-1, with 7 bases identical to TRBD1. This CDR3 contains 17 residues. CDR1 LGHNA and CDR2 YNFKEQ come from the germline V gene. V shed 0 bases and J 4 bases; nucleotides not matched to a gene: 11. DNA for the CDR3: TGTGCCAGCAGCCAAGAGATTAGACAGGGTAGTTTCACTGAAGCTTTCTTT. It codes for CASSQEIRQGSFTEAFF.

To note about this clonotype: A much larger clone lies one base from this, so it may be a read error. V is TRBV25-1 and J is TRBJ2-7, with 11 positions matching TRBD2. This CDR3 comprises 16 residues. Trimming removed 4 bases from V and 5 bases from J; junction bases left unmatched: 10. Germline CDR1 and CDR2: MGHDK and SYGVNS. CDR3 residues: CASSARAGLAADEQYF. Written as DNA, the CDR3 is TGTGCCAGCAGTGCTCGCGCGGGACTAGCGGCGGACGAGCAGTACTTC.

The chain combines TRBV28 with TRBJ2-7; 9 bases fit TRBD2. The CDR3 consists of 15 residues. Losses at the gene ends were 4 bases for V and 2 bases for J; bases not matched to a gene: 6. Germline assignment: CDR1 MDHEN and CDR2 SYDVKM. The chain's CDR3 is CASSSGLAPTYEQYF. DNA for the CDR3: TGTGCCAGCAGTTCAGGACTAGCGCCAACCTACGAGCAGTACTTC.

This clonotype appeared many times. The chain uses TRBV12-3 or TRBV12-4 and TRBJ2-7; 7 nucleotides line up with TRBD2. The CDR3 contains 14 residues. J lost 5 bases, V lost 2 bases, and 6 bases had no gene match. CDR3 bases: TGTGCCAGCAGTTTAACTAGCGATACCGACGAGCAGTACTTC. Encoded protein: CASSLTSDTDEQYF.

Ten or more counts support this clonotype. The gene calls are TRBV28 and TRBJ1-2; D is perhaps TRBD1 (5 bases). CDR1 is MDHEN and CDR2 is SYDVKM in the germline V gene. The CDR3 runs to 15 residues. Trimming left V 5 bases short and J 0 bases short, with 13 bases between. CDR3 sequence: CASSPGGSANYGYTF. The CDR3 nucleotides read TGTGCCAGCAGTCCCGGGGGTTCCGCTAACTATGGCTACACCTTC.

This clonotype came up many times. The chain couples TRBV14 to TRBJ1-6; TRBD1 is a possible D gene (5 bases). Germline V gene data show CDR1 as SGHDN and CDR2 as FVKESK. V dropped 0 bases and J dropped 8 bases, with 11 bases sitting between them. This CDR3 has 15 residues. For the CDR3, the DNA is TGTGCCAGCAGCCAAGATGGTCCAGGGCATTCACCCCTCCACTTT. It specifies CASSQDGPGHSPLHF. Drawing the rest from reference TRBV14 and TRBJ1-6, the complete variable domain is EAGVTQFPSHSVIEKGQTVTLRCDPISGHDNLYWYRRVMGKEIKFLLHFVKESKQDESGMPNNRFLAERTGGTYSTLKVQPAELEDSGVYFCASSQDGPGHSPLHFGNGTRLTVT.

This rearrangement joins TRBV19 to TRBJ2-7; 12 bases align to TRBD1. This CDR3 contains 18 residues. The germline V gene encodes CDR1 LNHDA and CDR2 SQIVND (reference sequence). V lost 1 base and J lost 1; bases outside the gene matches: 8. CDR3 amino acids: CASSIAGTGGSASYEQYF. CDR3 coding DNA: TGTGCCAGTAGTATAGCGGGGACAGGGGGCTCGGCATCCTACGAGCAGTACTTC.

CDR3 region: CATRQGNGEQYF. DNA of the CDR3: TGTGCCACCAGGCAGGGAAACGGCGAGCAGTACTTC. The chain couples TRBV15 to TRBJ2-7; weak D call: TRBD1 (5 bases). The V gene's germline CDR1 is LNHNV and CDR2 YYDKDF (reference sequence). The length of the CDR3 is 12 residues. V was shortened by 6 bases and J by 6 bases, with 12 bases between the two germline ends.